These 22 T cell receptor beta chains were all obtained from the same sample, sequenced in a study of human T cells and chemical hapten exposure. MiXCR, applied by TCRdb to the 5' RACE reads, yields one record per CDR3 protein. Of 75,000 or so distinct CDR3 sequences listed, more than 15% are singletons. Blood, whole and unfractionated, served as the source for total RNA extraction. The receptors were sampled from a female donor in good health.

This clonotype occurred a few times. V usage is TRBV9 and J usage is TRBJ1-1, with D perhaps TRBD1 (5 bases). This CDR3 is 12 amino acids long. Trimming cost V 4 bases and J 6 bases, with 10 bases left between them. Per germline, CDR1 SGDLS and CDR2 YYNGEE. As DNA, the CDR3 is TGTGCCAGCAGCTTTACGGGGGCTGAAGCTTTCTTT. Translating gives CASSFTGAEAFF.

The sample holds a few counts of this clonotype. The chain joins TRBV5-6 to TRBJ2-7; 9 positions match TRBD1. The trim removed 4 bases at V and 7 bases at J, leaving 9 bases unmatched. This CDR3 has 14 amino acids. Germline loops: CDR1 SGHDT, CDR2 YYEEEE. In nucleotides, the CDR3 is TGTGCCAGCAGCCCGGGACAGGGTATACGGGAGCAGTACTTC. Translating it yields CASSPGQGIREQYF.

V and J are TRBV2 and TRBJ2-3; D unresolved. Germline CDR1 is SNHLY and CDR2 is FYNNEI. V was clipped by 1 base and J by 6 bases, with 8 bases between them. The CDR3 contains 13 residues. The CDR3 is CASSEDGYDTQYF. The CDR3 DNA sequence: TGTGCCAGCAGTGAAGATGGCTATGATACGCAGTATTTT. Full variable domain (remainder filled in from reference TRBV2 and TRBJ2-3): EPEVTQTPSHQVTQMGQEVILRCVPISNHLYFYWYRQILGQKVEFLVSFYNNEISEKSEIFDDQFSVERPDGSNFTLKIRSTKLEDSAMYFCASSEDGYDTQYFGPGTRLTVL.

This chain links TRBV5-6 with TRBJ2-3; TRBD1 matches 8 bases. J was trimmed by 10 bases and V by 0 bases; bases with no gene match: 4. The CDR3 runs to 13 residues. Germline CDR1 is SGHDT and CDR2 is YYEEEE. CDR3 sequence reads: CASSLDPTGAQYF. CDR3 nucleotides: TGTGCCAGCAGCTTGGACCCGACAGGGGCGCAGTATTTT.

The chain employs TRBV20-1 and TRBJ1-1; tentative D call: TRBD1 (5 bases). Germline V gene lookup returns CDR1 DFQATT and CDR2 SNEGSKA (reference sequence). The germline V and J ends were trimmed by 7 bases and 2 bases, with 14 bases remaining between them. CDR3 size: 13 residues. CDR3 loop: CSGLTDLNTEAFF. The CDR3, as DNA: TGCAGTGGCCTGACAGATTTAAACACTGAAGCTTTCTTT.

V gene TRBV27 combines with J gene TRBJ2-5, with TRBD2 matching 7 bases. Germline CDR1 reads MNHEY; CDR2 reads SMNVEV (reference sequence). The CDR3 runs 15 residues. V was clipped by 3 bases and J by 1 base; unmatched bases: 5. CDR3 coding DNA: TGTGCCAGCAGTTTCGGGTCTAGCGGCCAAGAGACCCAGTACTTC. This encodes CASSFGSSGQETQYF.

The genes are TRBV5-1 and TRBJ1-3; D call uncertain. V gave up 0 bases and J gave up 4 bases, with 8 bases separating them. This CDR3 region has 14 residues. CDR1 and CDR2 (germline): SGHRS, YFSETQ. The chain's CDR3 is CASSLGFRGNTIYF. CDR3 DNA: TGCGCCAGCAGCTTGGGGTTCCGGGGAAACACCATATATTTT.

The chain links TRBV7-8 to TRBJ1-5; 7 bases align to TRBD1. This CDR3 region has 16 residues. Germline trimming cut 6 bases from V and 4 bases from J; bases unmatched to any gene: 12. Per germline, CDR1 SGHVS and CDR2 FQNEAQ. The CDR3 sequence: CASRQSGTALNQPQHF. As DNA, the CDR3 is TGTGCCAGCAGACAGTCCGGGACAGCGTTAAATCAGCCCCAGCATTTT.

The chain uses TRBV25-1 and TRBJ1-4; maybe TRBD1 (5 bases). Looked up from germline, CDR1 is MGHDK and CDR2 is SYGVNS. The CDR3 is made up of 15 amino acids. V lost 1 base and J lost 5, with 11 bases in between. The CDR3 here is CASSELGDGNEKLFF. CDR3 in DNA: TGTGCCAGCAGTGAATTAGGGGACGGAAATGAAAAACTGTTTTTT.

This chain connects TRBV7-2 to TRBJ2-3, with D perhaps matching TRBD1 (5 bases). Germline CDR1 and CDR2: SGHTA and FQGNSA. V was shortened by 1 base and J by 7 bases, with 12 bases between the two germline ends. The CDR3 is 14 amino acids. CDR3 region: CASSLELGRNTQYF. The CDR3 DNA reads TGTGCCAGCAGCTTAGAGTTGGGGCGGAATACGCAGTATTTT.

This clonotype was counted only a few times. The genes are TRBV20-1 and TRBJ1-5, with a possible D match to TRBD1 (5 bases). Trimming removed 3 bases from V and 5 bases from J, with 14 bases in between. This CDR3 has 14 residues. Germline CDR1 reads DFQATT; CDR2 reads SNEGSKA (reference sequence). CDR3 region: CSASGFLGDQPQHF. CDR3 in DNA: TGCAGTGCTAGTGGTTTTTTAGGGGATCAGCCCCAGCATTTT.

CDR3 bases: TGTGCCTGGAGTGTACTAGCGGGAGACGCAGATACGCAGTATTTT. Its protein product is CAWSVLAGDADTQYF. This chain uses TRBV30 with TRBJ2-3; TRBD2 aligns across 11 bases. J was trimmed by 4 bases and V by 0 bases; bases with no gene match: 3. From germline, CDR1 is GTSNPN and CDR2 SVGIG (reference sequence). CDR3 size: 15 residues.

The chain uses TRBV29-1 and TRBJ2-3; 10 bases are shared with TRBD1. This CDR3 spans 16 amino acids. After removal of 2 bases from V and 4 bases from J, the junction contained 9 bases not matched to a gene. Germline V gives CDR1 SQVTM, CDR2 ANQGSEA. The CDR3 loop is CSVEKVGTGASDTQYF. In nucleotides, the CDR3 is TGCAGCGTTGAAAAAGTTGGGACAGGGGCCTCAGATACGCAGTATTTT.

This clonotype appeared many times. The gene calls are TRBV11-1 and TRBJ2-1; a possible D gene is TRBD1 (6 bases). Germline V gene sequence: CDR1 SGHAT, CDR2 FQDESV (reference sequence). The CDR3 is made up of 14 amino acids. The ends were cut back, 5 bases at V and 5 bases at J, with 13 bases in the middle. The CDR3 reads CASSPRTGNNEQFF. DNA of the CDR3: TGTGCCAGCAGCCCTAGAACAGGGAACAATGAGCAGTTCTTC.

The genes are TRBV27 and TRBJ1-1; tentative D call: TRBD1 (5 bases). The V end was cut by 8 bases, the J end by 0 bases, with 10 bases between. Germline CDR1 reads MNHEY; CDR2 reads SMNVEV (reference sequence). This CDR3 contains 13 residues. The CDR3: CASGGFMNTEAFF. The CDR3 nucleotides read TGTGCCAGCGGGGGGTTCATGAACACTGAAGCTTTCTTT.

This chain connects TRBV11-2 to TRBJ2-3; 10 nucleotides match TRBD2. Trimming took 2 bases from V and 2 from J; bases not matched to a gene: 16. There are 20 residues in the CDR3. CDR1 is SGHAT and CDR2 is FQNNGV in the germline V gene. The CDR3 here is CASSLIVSGRTYWDTDTQYF. The CDR3 DNA is TGTGCCAGCAGCTTAATCGTTAGCGGGAGGACTTATTGGGACACAGATACGCAGTATTTT.

This chain joins TRBV6-6 and TRBJ2-5; 9 positions match TRBD1. The CDR3 extends over 12 amino acids. Germline V gives CDR1 MNHNY, CDR2 SVGAGI (reference sequence). The J segment lost 5 bases and the V segment lost 8 bases, leaving 3 bases of the junction unmatched. This CDR3 reads CASADRGETQYF. CDR3 coding DNA: TGTGCCAGCGCGGACAGGGGTGAGACCCAGTACTTC.

This clonotype has a handful of counts. The CDR3 spells CASSHVAGGYNEQFF. CDR3 in DNA: TGCGCCAGCAGCCACGTGGCGGGGGGATACAATGAGCAGTTCTTC. This sequence joins TRBV4-3 and TRBJ2-1; TRBD2 agrees at 8 bases. CDR3 length: 15 residues. CDR1 and CDR2 from the germline V gene are LGHNA and YSLEER. J was trimmed by 4 bases and V by 3 bases; bases with no gene match: 5.

V and J are TRBV5-1 and TRBJ2-3; TRBD2 matches 11 bases. The CDR3 loop spans 14 amino acids. Germline CDR1 SGHRS, CDR2 YFSETQ. J lost 9 bases, V lost 7 bases, and 10 bases had no gene match. The CDR3 DNA is TGCGCCAGCCGACCGACTAGCGGGGCGGTGACGCAGTATTTT. It encodes CASRPTSGAVTQYF.

The rearrangement uses TRBV6-5 and TRBJ2-3; TRBD1 might be the D (6 bases). Germline V gene lookup returns CDR1 MNHEY and CDR2 SVGAGI. The CDR3 totals 15 residues. The ends were cut back, 6 bases at V and 0 bases at J, with 13 bases in the middle. The CDR3 sequence: CASSPGHQSTDTQYF. CDR3 DNA: TGTGCCAGCAGCCCGGGACACCAAAGCACAGATACGCAGTATTTT.

This clonotype was seen ten or more times. This rearrangement joins TRBV6-4 to TRBJ2-3; D is uncertain. CDR1 MRHNA and CDR2 SNTAGT come from the germline V gene. V lost 2 bases and J lost 0, with 6 bases in between. The CDR3 extends over 14 amino acids. In DNA form, the CDR3 reads TGTGCCAGCAGTGACGGTGCTAGCACAGATACGCAGTATTTT. Its translation: CASSDGASTDTQYF.

This clonotype came up a few times. The chain joins TRBV5-1 to TRBJ2-5; D unresolved. The CDR3 loop spans 15 amino acids. Germline V gene data show CDR1 as SGHRS and CDR2 as YFSETQ. With 2 bases removed from V and 1 base from J, the gap between germline ends came to 12 bases. The CDR3 nucleotides read TGCGCCAGCAGCTTCAACTCGGCAAGCCAAGAGACCCAGTACTTC. It encodes CASSFNSASQETQYF.